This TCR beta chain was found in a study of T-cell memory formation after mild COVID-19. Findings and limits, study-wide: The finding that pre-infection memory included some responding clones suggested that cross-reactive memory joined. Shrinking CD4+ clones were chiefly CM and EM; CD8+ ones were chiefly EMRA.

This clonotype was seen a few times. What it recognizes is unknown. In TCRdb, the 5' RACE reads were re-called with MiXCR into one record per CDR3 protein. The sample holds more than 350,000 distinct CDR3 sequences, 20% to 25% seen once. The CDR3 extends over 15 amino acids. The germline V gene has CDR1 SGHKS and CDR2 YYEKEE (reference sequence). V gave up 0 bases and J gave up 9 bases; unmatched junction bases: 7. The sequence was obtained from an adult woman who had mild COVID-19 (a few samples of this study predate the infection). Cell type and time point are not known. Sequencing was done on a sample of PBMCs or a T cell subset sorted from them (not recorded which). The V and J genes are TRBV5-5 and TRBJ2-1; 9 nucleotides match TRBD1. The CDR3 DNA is TGTGCCAGCAGCTTGGCTCGGACAGGGGAGGGTGAGCAGTTCTTC. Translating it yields CASSLARTGEGEQFF.